The 22 T cell receptor beta chains presented below share a single source sample, sequenced in a study of T cells in Graves' hyperthyroidism and ophthalmopathy. There were TCR beta CDR3 regions amplified from RNA transcripts. During a first-round RT-PCR of the TCR CDR3, the HTBI primer set was used. TCRdb fed the multiplex PCR reads into MiXCR, producing one record per CDR3 protein. The sample shows around 400,000 distinct CDR3 sequences, about 12% of them seen only once. The source material was blood. These receptors all come from a woman younger than 30 with Graves' hyperthyroidism.

This sequence joins TRBV2 and TRBJ1-2; 7 bases are a match to TRBD1. Germline assignment: CDR1 SNHLY and CDR2 FYNNEI. CDR3 length: 12 residues. The V gene end was trimmed by 8 bases and the J gene end by 8 bases; junction bases not matched to a gene: 8. CDR3 residues: CASRDRLGGYTF. In DNA, the CDR3 is TGTGCCAGCCGGGACAGACTAGGAGGCTACACCTTC.

This clonotype occurred a few times. This chain uses TRBV7-9 with TRBJ2-1; 8 bases are shared with TRBD1. This CDR3 is 15 amino acids long. Trimming at V came to 3 bases and at J to 7 bases, leaving 8 bases not matched to a gene. In germline, CDR1 is SEHNR, CDR2 FQNEAQ (reference sequence). The CDR3 coding sequence is TGTGCCAGCAGCTTCGGGCAGGGGGCAATGAATGAGCAGTTCTTC. Protein: CASSFGQGAMNEQFF.

This clonotype has ten or more counts. The chain uses TRBV7-9 and TRBJ2-2; TRBD2 is a possible D gene (6 bases). V lost 5 bases and J 2 bases, leaving 15 bases between the germline ends. CDR1 SEHNR and CDR2 FQNEAQ come from the germline V gene (reference sequence). CDR3 length equals 16 residues. CDR3 residues: CASSPQLAANTGELFF. Here the CDR3 DNA reads TGTGCCAGCAGCCCCCAGTTAGCGGCAAACACCGGGGAGCTGTTTTTT.

There are many counts of this clonotype. The CDR3 here is CASSYNRLAGGLRNEQFF. For the CDR3, the DNA is TGTGCCAGCAGTTACAACAGACTAGCGGGAGGGTTAAGGAATGAGCAGTTCTTC. The chain couples TRBV6-2 or TRBV6-3 to TRBJ2-1, with 14 bases fitting TRBD2. Germline V lookup: CDR1 MNHEY, CDR2 SVGEGT. The CDR3 loop spans 18 amino acids. Losses at the gene ends were 2 bases for V and 7 bases for J; bases not matched to a gene: 10.

This clonotype was counted once. CDR3 bases: TGCAGTGCCCGCCTTGGGGGAGCGAGGTACGAGCAGTACTTC. Its protein is CSARLGGARYEQYF. The chain joins TRBV20-1 to TRBJ2-7; the D call may be TRBD1 or TRBD2 (5 bases each). In germline, CDR1 is DFQATT, CDR2 SNEGSKA (reference sequence). This CDR3 comprises 14 residues. V lost 6 bases, J lost 4 bases, and 19 bases lay in between.

This clonotype was detected ten times or more. The chain recombines TRBV15 with TRBJ2-1; possibly TRBD1 for D (6 bases). The V end lost 5 bases, the J end lost 8 bases, and 16 bases lay between the germline ends. The germline V gene has CDR1 LNHNV and CDR2 YYDKDF (reference sequence). CDR3 length: 14 residues. CDR3 DNA sequence: TGTGCCACCAGCGACCGTAGGGGGTTGGATGAGCAGTTCTTC. Encoded protein: CATSDRRGLDEQFF. The full variable domain, completed using reference TRBV15 and TRBJ2-1, is DAMVIQNPRYQVTQFGKPVTLSCSQTLNHNVMYWYQQKSSQAPKLLFHYYDKDFNNEADTPDNFQSRRPNTSFCFLDIRSPGLGDTAMYLCATSDRRGLDEQFFGPGTRLTVL.

This chain joins TRBV6-1 and TRBJ2-7, with D possibly matching TRBD1 (5 bases). Looked up from germline, CDR1 is MNHNS and CDR2 is SASEGT. Trimming stripped 6 bases from V and 6 bases from J, with 18 bases between. The CDR3 runs 14 residues. CDR3 DNA sequence: TGTGCCAGCAGAGTCGGCCAGGGTTTTGCCGAGCAGTACTTC. The encoded protein is CASRVGQGFAEQYF.

The table lists this clonotype with many counts. The gene calls are TRBV6-1 and TRBJ2-6; 8 bases align to TRBD1. The V and J ends lost 8 bases and 0 bases, in that order; junction bases with no gene match: 12. There are 18 residues in the CDR3. Germline loops: CDR1 MNHNS, CDR2 SASEGT. The CDR3: CASRTFGTGSSGANVLTF. DNA of the CDR3: TGTGCCAGCCGCACTTTCGGGACAGGTTCCTCTGGGGCCAACGTCCTGACTTTC.

This clonotype was observed at least ten times. This chain links TRBV30 with TRBJ2-5, with D hard to call. The V gene lost 0 bases and the J gene lost 3 bases, with 5 bases spanning the gap. The CDR3 runs to 12 residues. Germline V CDR1 and CDR2: GTSNPN, SVGIG (reference sequence). The CDR3: CAWSVIEETQYF. CDR3 sequence (DNA): TGTGCCTGGAGTGTAATTGAAGAGACCCAGTACTTC.

This clonotype came up many times. The V and J genes are TRBV19 and TRBJ2-3, with D perhaps matching TRBD1 (6 bases). The V end was cut by 7 bases, the J end by 1 base, with 9 bases between. CDR1 and CDR2 (germline): LNHDA, SQIVND (reference sequence). CDR3 length: 13 residues. This CDR3 reads CASNQGRTDTQYF. CDR3 nucleotide sequence: TGTGCCAGTAACCAGGGGCGCACAGATACGCAGTATTTT.

The chain couples TRBV10-3 to TRBJ2-2; 8 bases agree with TRBD1. V shed 7 bases, J shed 6 bases, and the junction held 4 bases outside the gene matches. The CDR3 loop spans 13 amino acids. Germline loops: CDR1 ENHRY, CDR2 SYGVKD. CDR3 loop: CAITGTGAGELFF. The CDR3 coding sequence is TGTGCCATCACCGGGACAGGCGCCGGGGAGCTGTTTTTT.

This clonotype was seen once. V gene TRBV12-3 or TRBV12-4 combines with J gene TRBJ1-6, with D maybe TRBD1 (6 bases). The CDR3 has 15 residues. The V end was cut by 6 bases, the J end by 5 bases, with 14 bases between. The CDR3 DNA is TGTGCCAGCAGCCAAGCGGACAGAAATAATTCACCCCTCCACTTT. This encodes CASSQADRNNSPLHF.

This clonotype was recorded at least ten times. V and J are TRBV28 and TRBJ2-7, with 8 bases matching TRBD2. This CDR3 spans 11 amino acids. Germline-derived CDR1 and CDR2 are MDHEN and SYDVKM. For the CDR3, the DNA is TGTGAGTCGGCGAGCGGGAGCGAGCAGTACTTC. Amino acid sequence: CESASGSEQYF.

On this clonotype: A much bigger clone sits one base away, suggesting this may be a read error. V gene TRBV27 combines with J gene TRBJ1-5; D perhaps matches TRBD1 (5 bases). CDR3 size: 15 residues. CDR1 MNHEY and CDR2 SMNVEV come from the germline V gene (reference sequence). CDR3: CASSLVKGSSQPQHF. The CDR3 nucleotides are TGTGCCAGCAGTTTAGTAAAGGGGAGCAGTCAGCCCCAGCATTTT.

Details on this clonotype: A much larger clone differs by one base, so this may be a read error. The rearrangement links TRBV6-2 or TRBV6-3 to TRBJ1-1; no firm D call. This CDR3 spans 13 amino acids. CDR1 is MNHEY, CDR2 SVGEGT, per germline. The chain's CDR3 is CAISYDTNTEAFF. Here the CDR3 DNA reads TGTGCCATCAGTTACGATACGAACACTGAAGCTTTCTTT.

This clonotype was recorded many times. This chain connects TRBV6-1 to TRBJ2-5; possibly TRBD1 for D (6 bases). The germline V gene has CDR1 MNHNS and CDR2 SASEGT. Trimming shortened V by 8 bases and J by 2 bases, and 9 bases separated the two germline ends. This CDR3 has 12 amino acids. In nucleotides, the CDR3 is TGTGCCAGCCGAGGACAGCAAGAGACCCAGTACTTC. Its protein is CASRGQQETQYF.

There are many counts of this clonotype. V is TRBV7-6 and J is TRBJ1-2; the D is unclear. CDR1 SGHVS and CDR2 FNYEAQ come from the germline V gene. With 0 bases removed from V and 6 bases from J, the gap between germline ends came to 23 bases. CDR3 length: 18 amino acids. The CDR3 region has the DNA TGTGCCAGCAGCTTAGCTAATTACGGACTGTCGGCAGTAGATGGCTACACCTTC. This codes for CASSLANYGLSAVDGYTF.

This clonotype was detected many times. The chain joins TRBV28 to TRBJ2-5; 10 bases match TRBD2. Germline V gene sequence: CDR1 MDHEN, CDR2 SYDVKM. The CDR3 is 15 amino acids. J gave up 5 bases and V 2 bases, and 5 bases lay outside the gene matches. This CDR3 reads CASSLLGLASETQYF. The CDR3 nucleotides are TGTGCCAGCAGTTTACTGGGACTAGCGAGTGAGACCCAGTACTTC. The full variable domain, in which reference TRBV28 and TRBJ2-5 provide the parts outside the CDR3, is DVKVTQSSRYLVKRTGEKVFLECVQDMDHENMFWYRQDPGLGLRLIYFSYDVKMKEKGDIPEGYSVSREKKERFSLILESASTNQTSMYLCASSLLGLASETQYFGPGTRLLVL.

This clonotype showed up many times. The V and J genes are TRBV30 and TRBJ1-4, with D possibly matching TRBD1 (6 bases). Germline V lookup: CDR1 GTSNPN, CDR2 SVGIG (reference sequence). The V and J ends lost 2 bases and 5 bases respectively, with 9 bases between them. CDR3 length equals 13 residues. CDR3 coding DNA: TGTGCCTGGAGTATCCAGGGGAATGAAAAACTGTTTTTT. Protein sequence: CAWSIQGNEKLFF.

This clonotype was counted between two and nine times. The gene calls are TRBV11-3 and TRBJ2-1; D unclear. V lost 1 base and J 4 bases, leaving 11 bases between the germline ends. The CDR3 loop spans 15 amino acids. The germline gives CDR1 SGHNT, CDR2 YENEEA. The CDR3 sequence: CASSLGLLGYNEQFF. CDR3 in DNA: TGTGCCAGCAGCTTAGGTCTATTAGGTTACAATGAGCAGTTCTTC.

In regard to this clonotype: This may stem from a read error, because a much larger clone lies one nucleotide away. The missing conserved phenylalanine or tryptophan at the end of this CDR3 makes a read error likely. The chain joins TRBV5-1 to TRBJ2-2; D is uncertain. The CDR3 has 15 residues. Germline CDR1 and CDR2: SGHRS and YFSETQ. V was pared by 6 bases and J by 5 bases, with 17 bases between. CDR3 sequence: CASNSLKEATGELFL. CDR3 nucleotide sequence: TGCGCCAGCAACAGTCTCAAAGAGGCGACCGGGGAGCTGTTTCTT.

This clonotype has just a few counts. Compared with germline, one end of the junction differs, possibly owing to a read error. The chain carries TRBV28 and TRBJ1-1; D ambiguous. Germline V lookup: CDR1 MDHEN, CDR2 SYDVKM. The CDR3 runs 15 residues. The CDR3 spells CASSLVGITNTEASF. The DNA for the CDR3 is TGTGCCAGCAGTTTAGTGGGGATAACGAACACTGAAGCTTCCTTT.